Included here is one TCR beta chain sequence, with context. The data originate from a study of blood T cell repertoires in COVID-19. Overall study: Donors in the United States, Italy and Spain gave samples during acute or convalescent COVID-19. Sources were T cells, B-cell-depleted T cells, or PBMCs; the material itself was cDNA or gDNA.

Those enrolled in Seattle joined during active infection and were followed longitudinally afterward. J was trimmed by 6 bases and V by 1 base; bases with no gene match: 3. Germline CDR1 and CDR2: LGHDT and YNNKEL (reference sequence). The CDR3 contains 14 residues. In the source study's methods: Reference gene primer amplification in the assay estimated nucleated cell counts. Sequencing was performed with immunoSEQ multiplex PCR; in TCRdb, only in-frame clones are kept and a portion is missing. V, J and clone size derive from that table, while D and trimming were established from the DNA sequence. The data show hundreds of thousands of clones, around 87% seen once.

Sequencing was performed on peripheral blood. The receptor was isolated from a woman aged 60-75 years with COVID-19, enrolled during active disease. J is TRBJ2-3 and V is TRBV3-1 (or the pseudogene TRBV3-2); TRBD2 matches at 8 bases. CDR3 residues: CASSQGLAPDTQYF. The CDR3 coding sequence is TGTGCCAGCAGCCAAGGACTAGCGCCGGATACGCAGTATTTT.